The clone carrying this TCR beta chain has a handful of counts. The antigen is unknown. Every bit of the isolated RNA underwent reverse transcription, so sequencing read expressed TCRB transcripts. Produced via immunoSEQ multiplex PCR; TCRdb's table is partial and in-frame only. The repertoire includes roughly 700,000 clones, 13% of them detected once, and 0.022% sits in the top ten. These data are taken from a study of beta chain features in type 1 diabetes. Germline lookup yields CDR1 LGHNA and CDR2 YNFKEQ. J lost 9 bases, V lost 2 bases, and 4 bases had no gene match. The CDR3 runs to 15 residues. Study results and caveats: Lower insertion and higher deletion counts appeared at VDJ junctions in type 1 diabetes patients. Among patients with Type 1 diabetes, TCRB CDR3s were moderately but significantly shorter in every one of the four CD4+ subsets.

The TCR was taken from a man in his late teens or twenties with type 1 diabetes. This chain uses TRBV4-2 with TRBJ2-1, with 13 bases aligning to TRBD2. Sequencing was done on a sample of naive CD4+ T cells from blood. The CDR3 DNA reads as TGTGCCAGCAGCCAAACTAGCGGGGGGGCAGCTGAGCAGTTCTTC. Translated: CASSQTSGGAAEQFF.